In its sample, the clone carrying this T cell receptor beta chain was seen a few times. Its antigen is currently unknown. Extracted total RNA amounted to at least 6 micrograms for each sample. PCR was performed a second time for about 7 to 12 cycles using a sample-barcoded 5' primer and a J-beta primer mix. Every cDNA molecule bore a tag from a template-switch adaptor containing 12 random nucleotides. A single record per CDR3 protein comes from TCRdb applying MiXCR to the 5' RACE reads. The sample consists of approximately 1.5 million distinct CDR3 sequences, about 31% of them appearing once. This specimen comes from a study of blood T cells in healthy people across ages. Study-wide findings and caveats: Estimated diversity, derived from one million T cells, was regarded as an underestimate. Without sorted subsets, naive and antigen-experienced compartments could not be conclusively compared.

The sequenced material came from blood. The sequence was collected from a woman in her thirties in good health.

CDR3 sequence: CSVRKGGTEAFF. DNA of the CDR3: TGCAGCGTCCGGAAGGGGGGCACTGAAGCTTTCTTT. The V call is TRBV29-1, the J call TRBJ1-1, with a weak D call TRBD1 (6 bases). Germline V gene data show CDR1 as SQVTM and CDR2 as ANQGSEA. V was clipped by 6 bases and J by 4 bases, with 12 bases between them. The CDR3 runs to 12 residues.